Listed below are T cell receptor beta chains from one sample, sequenced in a study of T cell responses to AZD1222 COVID-19 vaccine. The table came from immunoSEQ multiplex PCR; TCRdb's copy has only in-frame clones and leaves some out. The table records about 120,000 clones, 85% to 95% of them present only once. The sequences come from peripheral blood, collected 28 days after the second AZD1222 dose. Receptor source: an adult who received the AZD1222 COVID-19 vaccine. CDR3s include the opening cysteine and the closing phenylalanine or tryptophan. D genes are given only for firm matches. Some rows have no size entry. The others give once, few or many, or a class for an expanded clone.

DNA | CDR3 | J | D | size | V
TGTGCCAGCAGCTCCTCGGGGGGCTACACCTTC | CASSSSGGYTF | TRBJ1-2 | . | . | TRBV6-5
TGTGCCAGCAGCCGCAGCCGGACAACGCGGGATGAAGCTTTCTTT | CASSRSRTTRDEAFF | TRBJ1-1 | . | . | TRBV7-9
TGTGCCAGCAGCTTATCGGACGGAAGCTTCTACAATGAGCAGTTCTTC | CASSLSDGSFYNEQFF | TRBJ2-1 | . | . | TRBV7-8
TGTGCCATCAAGGACAGCCCAAATCAGCCCCAGCATTTT | CAIKDSPNQPQHF | TRBJ1-5 | . | . | TRBV10-3
TGCGCCAGCAGCCAACAACAGGGTAGTGGAAACACCATATATTTT | CASSQQQGSGNTIYF | TRBJ1-3 | . | . | TRBV4-1
TGTGCCAGCAGACGTACTAGGGAAACCGAGCCCCAGCATTTT | CASRRTRETEPQHF | TRBJ1-5 | . | few | TRBV13
TGTGCCAGCAGCCCGCGGGACAGGGAAGTGGGCGAGCAGTACTTC | CASSPRDREVGEQYF | TRBJ2-7 | TRBD1 | . | TRBV9
TGTGCCAGCAGTGAACCTTCACAGGGTTTCAATAATTCACCCCTCCACTTT | CASSEPSQGFNNSPLHF | TRBJ1-6 | . | . | TRBV6-1
TGTGCCAGCAGTTATGGTAGTTACGAAACCGAGCAGTTCTTC | CASSYGSYETEQFF | TRBJ2-1 | . | . | TRBV6-5
TGCGCCAGCAGCTTGGGACTAGCGGGGGAGAATGAGCAGTTCTTC | CASSLGLAGENEQFF | TRBJ2-1 | TRBD2 | . | TRBV5-1
TGTGCCAGCAGCCAAGGTAGGGGTTGGGGAAACATTCAGTACTTC | CASSQGRGWGNIQYF | TRBJ2-4 | . | . | TRBV3-1/TRBV3-2
TGCGCCAGCAGCCAAGACCCCCTTCCGGGGCGTGAAGCTTTCTTT | CASSQDPLPGREAFF | TRBJ1-1 | . | . | TRBV4-1
TGCGCCAGCAGCCCAGTGTGGGGCATGCTCACTGAAGCTTTCTTT | CASSPVWGMLTEAFF | TRBJ1-1 | . | . | TRBV4-1
TGTGCCAGCAGCCCTCCGAGCGCCACGGACACCATATATTTT | CASSPPSATDTIYF | TRBJ1-3 | . | . | TRBV28
TGTGCCAGCAGTTACTCGAACGGAAAACTGTTTTTT | CASSYSNGKLFF | TRBJ1-4 | . | . | TRBV6-5
TGTGCCATCAGTGCGGCCCAGGATGGCTACACCTTC | CAISAAQDGYTF | TRBJ1-2 | . | . | TRBV10-3
TGTGCCAGCTTACTAGCGGGGCTGGAGAACAATGAGCAGTTCTTC | CASLLAGLENNEQFF | TRBJ2-1 | TRBD2 | . | TRBV7-9
TGCGCCAGCAGCCAAGTGGTAATCTCTGGAAACACCATATATTTT | CASSQVVISGNTIYF | TRBJ1-3 | . | . | TRBV4-1
TGTGCCAGCAGTTACTCGAGGCAGGGGGAGGGCTACACCTTC | CASSYSRQGEGYTF | TRBJ1-2 | TRBD1 | once | TRBV6-5
TGTGCCAGCAGTTTAGGGTACGAGCAGTACTTC | CASSLGYEQYF | TRBJ2-7 | . | . | TRBV12-3/TRBV12-4
TGTGCCAGCAGCAGGGGGCAGGGAGGAAACACCATATATTTT | CASSRGQGGNTIYF | TRBJ1-3 | TRBD1 | . | TRBV6-5
TGTGCCAGCAGCGCACAGAGCACAGATACGCAGTATTTT | CASSAQSTDTQYF | TRBJ2-3 | . | . | TRBV11-2
TGTGCCAGCAGTTTTGTCTCCTACAATGAGCAGTTCTTC | CASSFVSYNEQFF | TRBJ2-1 | . | . | TRBV27
TGTGCCAGCAGCCGCCGGGACAGAGACTCCTACGAGCAGTACTTC | CASSRRDRDSYEQYF | TRBJ2-7 | TRBD1 | . | TRBV3-1/TRBV3-2
TGTGCCAGCAGCCTGGACACCTACAATGAGCAGTTCTTC | CASSLDTYNEQFF | TRBJ2-1 | . | . | TRBV5-4
TGTGCCAGCAGCTTAGAATTTGGCGGGACCTCGGATGAGCAGTACTTC | CASSLEFGGTSDEQYF | TRBJ2-7 | . | once | TRBV7-8
TGTGCCAGCAGCTTAAACCGGGTGCAGGGCGAGGTCTTC | CASSLNRVQGEVF | TRBJ2-1 | . | . | TRBV7-9
TGTGCCTGGAGTTCGGATGCAACTAATGAAAAACTGTTTTTT | CAWSSDATNEKLFF | TRBJ1-4 | . | once | TRBV30
TGTGCCAGCAGCTCCCAGGGGGCGGGGGTGAACACTGAAGCTTTCTTT | CASSSQGAGVNTEAFF | TRBJ1-1 | TRBD1 | few | TRBV11-2
TGTGCCAGCAGTTTGGACAGTAATGAAAAACTGTTTTTT | CASSLDSNEKLFF | TRBJ1-4 | . | . | TRBV28
TGTGCCAGCAGTTACGACAAATCGAACACCGGGGAGCTGTTTTTT | CASSYDKSNTGELFF | TRBJ2-2 | . | . | TRBV6-5
TGTGCCAGCAGCCCTGCCGGGACTAAAAGCACCGGGGAGCTGTTTTTT | CASSPAGTKSTGELFF | TRBJ2-2 | TRBD2 | . | TRBV5-4
TGTGCCAGCAGTGGCAGCGCCTATAGCAATCAGCCCCAGCATTTT | CASSGSAYSNQPQHF | TRBJ1-5 | . | . | TRBV3-1/TRBV3-2
TGTGCCAGCAGCGCCGGGGGCCCCACCTATGGCTACACCTTC | CASSAGGPTYGYTF | TRBJ1-2 | . | . | TRBV9
TGTGCCAGCAGTTTAAGGGTCGGACCGATTTCGAATGAGCAGTTCTTC | CASSLRVGPISNEQFF | TRBJ2-1 | . | . | TRBV27
TGTGCCAGCCACGATGTTACAGGGTACTATGGCTACACCTTC | CASHDVTGYYGYTF | TRBJ1-2 | . | . | TRBV2
TGCGCCAGCAGCCTCCTGGCAGGGGATAACTATGGCTACACCTTC | CASSLLAGDNYGYTF | TRBJ1-2 | . | . | TRBV4-1